The 9 T cell receptor beta chains presented below share a single source sample, sequenced in a study of B cell selection in AIRE deficiency (dated by TCRdb to about 2019). The library was built by means of the immunoSEQ multiplex PCR assay. The table comes from immuneACCESS by way of TCRdb, which keeps in-frame sequences with V and J called. Part of the clones is missing from these tables; in studies checked, under half for an unresolved V gene and the rest for unknown reasons. This sample holds 20,000 to 25,000 clones; 80% to 95% were observed only once. The ten largest clones add up to roughly 1.4% of the sample. Regulatory T cells were sorted as CD4+CD25hiCD127low/negative cells. The sample consisted of CD4+CD25+ Tregs sorted from PBMCs. The receptors originated from a human donor in good health.

The chain recombines TRBV10-2 with TRBJ2-7, with D possibly TRBD1 on 5 matching bases. Trimming cost V 2 bases and J 5 bases, with 13 bases left between them. The germline V gene has CDR1 WSHSY and CDR2 SAAADI. The CDR3 loop spans 14 amino acids. In DNA form, the CDR3 reads TGCGCCAGCAGTGAGGCCAGGGTGTCCCACGAGCAGTACTTC. Residues: CASSEARVSHEQYF.

The count of this clone is one. The chain combines TRBV6-1 with TRBJ1-4; D uncertain. The CDR3 covers 15 residues. CDR1 MNHNS and CDR2 SASEGT come from the germline V gene. Deletions cut 5 bases from V and 4 bases from J, with 14 bases between. This chain's CDR3 is CASSFFDTNNEKLFF. CDR3 nucleotides: TGTGCCAGCAGTTTTTTCGACACGAATAATGAAAAACTGTTTTTT.

This clone was seen only once. The gene calls are TRBV7-8 and TRBJ1-1; 7 bases line up with TRBD1. Looked up from germline, CDR1 is SGHVS and CDR2 is FQNEAQ. The CDR3 runs to 15 residues. Germline trimming cut 6 bases from V and 1 base from J; bases unmatched to any gene: 8. CDR3 coding DNA: TGTGCCAGCAGAAGACGGGACAGAGCGAACACTGAAGCTTTCTTT. Protein product: CASRRRDRANTEAFF.

About this clone itself: One junction end does not reproduce the germline sequence, and a read error may be involved. V is TRBV2 and J is TRBJ2-2, with 11 nucleotides matching TRBD1. The CDR3 runs to 16 residues. CDR1 is SNHLY and CDR2 is FYNNEI in the germline V gene. The CDR3 DNA reads as TGTGCCAGCAGTCGCGGACAGGGGGCGGTGGACCGGGGAGCTGTTTTT. Translation: CASSRGQGAVDRGAVF.

The rearrangement links TRBV5-5 to TRBJ1-4; 10 positions agree with TRBD1. CDR3 length: 15 residues. CDR1 is SGHKS and CDR2 is YYEKEE in the germline V gene (reference sequence). J lost 7 bases, V lost 0 bases, and 3 bases had no gene match. The CDR3 here is CASSLVWTGGEKLFF. The DNA of the CDR3 is TGTGCCAGCAGCTTGGTTTGGACAGGGGGTGAAAAACTGTTTTTT.

The chain carries TRBV5-4 and TRBJ2-3; 9 positions agree with TRBD1. This CDR3 has 14 amino acids. In germline, CDR1 is SGHNT, CDR2 YYREEE (reference sequence). With 6 bases clipped from V and 5 bases from J, the junction kept 7 bases outside the gene matches. DNA for the CDR3: TGTGCCAGCACCCGGGACAGGGCAAAAGATACGCAGTATTTT. This gives the protein CASTRDRAKDTQYF. The entire variable domain, with the rest obtained from reference TRBV5-4 and TRBJ2-3, is as follows: ETGVTQSPTHLIKTRGQQVTLRCSSQSGHNTVSWYQQALGQGPQFIFQYYREEENGRGNFPPRFSGLQFPNYSSELNVNALELDDSALYLCASTRDRAKDTQYFGPGTRLTVL.

V is TRBV4-1 and J is TRBJ2-1, with D tentatively TRBD2 (6 bases). Germline CDR1 is MGHRA and CDR2 is YSYEKL. This CDR3 has 15 amino acids. V was trimmed by 1 base and J by 4 bases, leaving 11 bases between them. The CDR3 reads CASSQAGTPYNEQFF. The CDR3 nucleotides are TGCGCCAGCAGCCAAGCCGGGACTCCTTACAATGAGCAGTTCTTC.

This chain links TRBV27 with TRBJ2-1; a weak D match, TRBD2 (6 bases). V was clipped by 5 bases and J by 10 bases, with 18 bases between them. Germline CDR1 reads MNHEY; CDR2 reads SMNVEV (reference sequence). The CDR3 sequence is 14 residues long. CDR3 amino acids: CASSPVLAQGEQFF. The CDR3 DNA follows: TGTGCCAGCAGTCCGGTACTAGCCCAAGGAGAGCAGTTCTTC.

The chain links TRBV19 to TRBJ1-5; D is uncertain. V was pared by 3 bases and J by 4 bases, with 13 bases between. This CDR3 spans 15 amino acids. Germline V gene data show CDR1 as LNHDA and CDR2 as SQIVND (reference sequence). CDR3 DNA sequence: TGTGCCAGTAGTATGTACGGGGAAGGGAATCAGCCCCAGCATTTT. Encoded protein: CASSMYGEGNQPQHF.